The source of this T cell receptor beta chain is a study of siplizumab effects on memory and regulatory T cells. Overall study results and limits: For mappable alloreactive CD4+ clones, the mean Treg-derived fraction was approximately 69% with siplizumab and 26.9% in controls. For siplizumab cultures, the suppressive function of their proliferating Tregs was not confirmed. Phenotypic classification as naive or memory proved unattainable for roughly 75-96% of proliferating CD4+ or CD8+ clones. Siplizumab, the agent tested, significantly reduced alloreactive sequences traceable to unstimulated CD4+ memory cells.

Measured with immunoSEQ multiplex PCR; TCRdb has only the in-frame clones, and not every one. The sample consists of 100,000 or so clones, 90% to 95% of them appearing once. Per germline, CDR1 SGHTA and CDR2 FQGTGA. Trimming took 5 bases from V and 8 from J; bases not matched to a gene: 5. CDR3 length: 15 residues. Details on this clone: The target antigen is unknown.

This receptor was obtained from a human donor in good health. The V gene is TRBV7-3, the J gene TRBJ2-1; 14 positions match TRBD2. The sequenced sample consisted of Tregs sorted from blood. The CDR3: CASSPGLAGAYEQFF. The CDR3 coding sequence is TGTGCCAGCAGCCCGGGACTAGCGGGAGCCTATGAGCAGTTCTTC.